Detailed here is one T cell receptor beta chain. What it binds is unknown. The sample originates from a study of cytomegalovirus exposure and HLA in healthy donors. There were likely unrecorded immune exposures, though donors were nominally healthy when sampled. Looked up from germline, CDR1 is PRHDT and CDR2 is FYEKMQ (reference sequence). V lost 0 bases and J lost 6, with 14 bases in between. The CDR3 is 16 residues long. Study-wide points: Serostatus for CMV was the only available immune exposure information. TCR beta V segments were, for the most part, productive about 87% or about 30% of the time in an earlier analysis.

PCR was performed using 60 Vbeta and 13 Jbeta primers. TCRdb's copy holds only in-frame clones and misses some; the assay was immunoSEQ multiplex PCR. This sample carries fewer than 110,000 clones, approximately 66% of them seen once, and the ten largest clones take around 3.5%. The sequenced sample was PBMCs. The sequence came from a woman between 50 and 59 years old in good health and CMV-seronegative. The chain couples TRBV13 to TRBJ2-2; weak D call: TRBD2 (5 bases). The chain's CDR3 is CASSLGRGILAGELFF. The CDR3 DNA reads as TGTGCCAGCAGCTTAGGCCGAGGGATTCTTGCCGGGGAGCTGTTTTTT.